These 28 T cell receptor beta chains originate from one sample sequenced in a study of CD8 T cells in Susac syndrome. With random hexamers, roughly 0.45 to 1 ug RNA was reverse transcribed. TCRdb re-called the immunoSEQ multiplex PCR reads through MiXCR, storing one row per CDR3 protein. The sample holds nearly 25,000 distinct CDR3 sequences; about 94% are singletons and the top ten take 0.55% to 0.7%. The specimen sequenced was CD8+ T cells from PBMCs. The receptors were gathered from a human donor with Susac syndrome.

The gene calls are TRBV19 and TRBJ1-2, with D uncertain. The CDR3 runs 16 residues. Trimming took off 7 bases at V and 8 bases at J, with 26 bases between the two ends. Germline V gives CDR1 LNHDA, CDR2 SQIVND (reference sequence). The CDR3 DNA reads as TGTGCCAGTACCCCAAATTGGAGAGCAACCTTTTACGGCTACACCTTC. Its translation: CASTPNWRATFYGYTF.

J is TRBJ2-5 and V is TRBV9; D uncertain. Germline V gene data show CDR1 as SGDLS and CDR2 as YYNGEE. CDR3 length: 13 residues. Trimming took off 3 bases at V and 5 bases at J, with 11 bases between the two ends. The DNA of the CDR3 is TGTGCCAGCAGCGCTCCCTATGGGGAGACCCAGTACTTC. Translating it yields CASSAPYGETQYF.

The J gene is TRBJ2-2, the V gene TRBV30, with 11 bases fitting TRBD2. The germline gives CDR1 GTSNPN, CDR2 SVGIG (reference sequence). The CDR3 totals 18 residues. With V trimmed by 3 bases and J by 3 bases, 12 bases remained unmatched. The CDR3 DNA is TGTGCCTGGAGACGGTCCCGGACTAGCGGGTACCACACCGGGGAGCTGTTTTTT. This encodes CAWRRSRTSGYHTGELFF.

The gene calls are TRBV19 and TRBJ1-1; no clear D gene. Germline V gives CDR1 LNHDA, CDR2 SQIVND (reference sequence). The ends were cut back, 3 bases at V and 0 bases at J, with 11 bases in the middle. The length of the CDR3 is 15 residues. The DNA for the CDR3 is TGTGCCAGTAGTATGGGTCCCCCCATGAACACTGAAGCTTTCTTT. Protein: CASSMGPPMNTEAFF.

The V and J genes are TRBV3-1 and TRBJ2-3; 8 bases align to TRBD1. Germline V gene sequence: CDR1 LGHDT, CDR2 YNNKEL (reference sequence). With 4 bases clipped from V and 1 base from J, the junction kept 1 base outside the gene matches. The CDR3 is 14 amino acids. CDR3 bases: TGTGCCAGCAGCCTGGACAGGGGCACAGATACGCAGTATTTT. Its protein product is CASSLDRGTDTQYF.

The V call is TRBV2, the J call TRBJ1-3; 9 bases line up with TRBD1. Germline CDR1 and CDR2: SNHLY and FYNNEI. The length of the CDR3 is 15 residues. Trimming took 4 bases from V and 0 from J; bases not matched to a gene: 1. The CDR3 region has the DNA TGTGCCAGCAGTGCGGGACAGGGCTCTGGAAACACCATATATTTT. Translating it yields CASSAGQGSGNTIYF.

The chain has TRBV20-1 and TRBJ2-5; D is ambiguous. The CDR3 has 14 amino acids. V shed 4 bases and J shed 5 bases, with 17 bases lying between them. The germline V gene has CDR1 DFQATT and CDR2 SNEGSKA (reference sequence). CDR3 bases: TGCAGTGCTACCCGTGACCCAGTTCCGGAGACCCAGTACTTC. It codes for CSATRDPVPETQYF.

This chain joins TRBV24-1 and TRBJ2-5; D is tentatively TRBD1 or TRBD2 (6 bases each). Trimming removed 1 base at V and 5 bases at J, with 13 bases between. Per the germline V gene, CDR1 is KGHDR and CDR2 is SFDVKD. CDR3 length: 15 amino acids. The CDR3 sequence is CATSDFSGARETQYF. Written as DNA, the CDR3 is TGTGCCACCAGTGATTTTTCGGGGGCACGGGAGACCCAGTACTTC.

The J gene is TRBJ2-1, the V gene TRBV27; 12 positions match TRBD2. Germline V gene sequence: CDR1 MNHEY, CDR2 SMNVEV (reference sequence). This CDR3 is built from 15 residues. The V segment lost 6 bases and the J segment 2 bases; nucleotides outside the gene matches: 2. The CDR3 DNA reads TGTGCCAGCAGAGCTAGCGGGGGGGCCTACAATGAGCAGTTCTTC. Translating it yields CASRASGGAYNEQFF.

This sequence joins TRBV6-1 and TRBJ2-6, with TRBD1 matching over 9 bases. The V and J ends lost 6 bases and 1 base, in that order; junction bases with no gene match: 4. CDR1 is MNHNS, CDR2 SASEGT, per germline. This CDR3 contains 16 residues. In DNA, the CDR3 is TGTGCCAGCAGCATCGACAGGGGGTCTGGGGCCAACGTCCTGACTTTC. Its protein is CASSIDRGSGANVLTF.

The chain uses TRBV27 and TRBJ2-7; TRBD1 matches 9 bases. Germline assignment: CDR1 MNHEY and CDR2 SMNVEV (reference sequence). CDR3 length equals 16 residues. Losses at the gene ends were 8 bases for V and 2 bases for J; bases not matched to a gene: 13. The CDR3 nucleotides are TGTGCCAGCTCCCCATTACAGGGACAGGGAGCCTACGAGCAGTACTTC. Its protein product is CASSPLQGQGAYEQYF.

The rearrangement uses TRBV3-1 and TRBJ1-1, with 7 bases identical to TRBD1. This CDR3 spans 17 amino acids. The V gene end was trimmed by 1 base and the J gene end by 5 bases; junction bases not matched to a gene: 13. Germline loops: CDR1 LGHDT, CDR2 YNNKEL (reference sequence). The CDR3 spells CASSQGPGTDLSTEAFF. The CDR3, as DNA: TGTGCCAGCAGCCAAGGCCCGGGGACAGATTTAAGTACTGAAGCTTTCTTT.

The chain employs TRBV19 and TRBJ2-1, with D perhaps TRBD1 or TRBD2 (5 bases each). The germline V gene has CDR1 LNHDA and CDR2 SQIVND (reference sequence). There are 15 residues in the CDR3. V dropped 5 bases and J dropped 4 bases, with 15 bases sitting between them. The CDR3, as DNA: TGTGCCAGTAGTCCATGGATCTGGGGGTACAATGAGCAGTTCTTC. Its translation is CASSPWIWGYNEQFF. The full variable domain, completed using reference TRBV19 and TRBJ2-1, is DGGITQSPKYLFRKEGQNVTLSCEQNLNHDAMYWYRQDPGQGLRLIYYSQIVNDFQKGDIAEGYSVSREKKESFPLTVTSAQKNPTAFYLCASSPWIWGYNEQFFGPGTRLTVL.

As DNA, the CDR3 is TGTGCCAGCAGGATCGTCTATAGTGCAACTAATGAAAAACTGTTTTTT. Protein: CASRIVYSATNEKLFF. The chain couples TRBV27 to TRBJ1-4, with no clear D. This CDR3 has 16 residues. CDR1 and CDR2 from the germline V gene are MNHEY and SMNVEV (reference sequence). V lost 6 bases and J lost 0, with 14 bases in between.

The chain employs TRBV27 and TRBJ1-5; D call uncertain. CDR3 length: 13 residues. V was pared by 4 bases and J by 0 bases, with 4 bases between. Germline assignment: CDR1 MNHEY and CDR2 SMNVEV (reference sequence). CDR3 bases: TGTGCCAGCAGTTCGTATAGCAATCAGCCCCAGCATTTT. Its translation is CASSSYSNQPQHF.

V is TRBV4-3 and J is TRBJ2-7, with 9 bases that match TRBD1. The CDR3 length is 16 residues. The ends lost 0 bases at V and 5 bases at J; junction bases unmatched: 8. Germline V gives CDR1 LGHNA, CDR2 YSLEER. CDR3 region: CASSQDPGTGSNEQYF. DNA of the CDR3: TGCGCCAGCAGCCAAGATCCTGGGACAGGGTCCAACGAGCAGTACTTC.

The genes are TRBV6-5 and TRBJ1-2; no clear D. CDR1 is MNHEY, CDR2 SVGAGI, per germline. The V and J ends lost 6 bases and 2 bases respectively, with 16 bases between them. The CDR3 covers 15 residues. CDR3 nucleotide sequence: TGTGCCAGCAGACCCGGGTTGGCAGACAACTATGGCTACACCTTC. This gives the protein CASRPGLADNYGYTF.

The chain combines TRBV6-5 with TRBJ2-7, with D possibly being TRBD1 (5 bases). Trimming pared 1 base from V and 1 base from J, leaving 14 bases between. The V gene's germline CDR1 is MNHEY and CDR2 SVGAGI. The CDR3 extends over 16 amino acids. In nucleotides, the CDR3 is TGTGCCAGCAGTTACTTTTCCTCAGGGCGTTCCTACGAGCAGTACTTC. As protein: CASSYFSSGRSYEQYF.

The chain couples TRBV5-1 to TRBJ1-1; D might be TRBD1 (6 bases). CDR3 size: 14 residues. Germline assignment: CDR1 SGHRS and CDR2 YFSETQ. Trimming pared 6 bases from V and 5 bases from J, leaving 17 bases between. CDR3 amino acids: CASNIEGGRTEAFF. The CDR3, as DNA: TGCGCCAGCAATATAGAAGGGGGGCGGACTGAAGCTTTCTTT.

Comments on this clonotype: The missing conserved phenylalanine or tryptophan at the end of this CDR3 makes a read error likely. No DNA is shown, since the ends of the CDR3 on it are uncertain; the CDR3 is the one TCRdb lists. The chain links TRBV5-4 to TRBJ2-7; TRBD1 is taken as the D call from the table, unchecked against the DNA. A total of 11 residues make up the CDR3, ends included. CDR1 SGHNT and CDR2 YYREEE come from the germline V gene (reference sequence). CDR3: CASSSGQEQWI.

As DNA, the CDR3 is TGTGCCAGCACTCAGAAGGGAGGTGGCTACACCTTC. Protein product: CASTQKGGGYTF. The V gene is TRBV7-9, the J gene TRBJ1-2; D call uncertain. The CDR3 loop spans 12 amino acids. Germline loops: CDR1 SEHNR, CDR2 FQNEAQ (reference sequence). Trimming shortened V by 7 bases and J by 7 bases, and 13 bases separated the two germline ends.

The chain employs TRBV18 and TRBJ1-1; D call uncertain. The CDR3 extends over 16 amino acids. The V and J ends lost 4 bases and 0 bases respectively, with 15 bases between them. Germline CDR1 reads KGHSH; CDR2 reads LQKENI. The chain's CDR3 is CASSRWVLPMNTEAFF. The DNA for the CDR3 is TGTGCCAGCTCACGGTGGGTTCTCCCGATGAACACTGAAGCTTTCTTT.

The gene calls are TRBV18 and TRBJ1-2, with D perhaps matching TRBD1 (5 bases). CDR3 length: 15 residues. Between the trimmed V and J ends, which lost 1 base and 6 bases, there was a span of 15 bases. Germline V gene data show CDR1 as KGHSH and CDR2 as LQKENI. DNA of the CDR3: TGTGCCAGCTCACCACTCATCGACAGTATCCATGGCTACACCTTC. It codes for CASSPLIDSIHGYTF.

This chain connects TRBV5-5 to TRBJ2-2; 7 bases align to TRBD1. Losses at the gene ends were 2 bases for V and 7 bases for J; bases not matched to a gene: 5. CDR1 and CDR2 from the germline V gene are SGHKS and YYEKEE (reference sequence). The CDR3 is made up of 14 amino acids. CDR3 DNA sequence: TGTGCCAGCAGCTTTGACAGGGTTGACGGGGAGCTGTTTTTT. This gives the protein CASSFDRVDGELFF. Full variable domain (outside the CDR3, taken from reference TRBV5-5 and TRBJ2-2): DAGVTQSPTHLIKTRGQQVTLRCSPISGHKSVSWYQQVLGQGPQFIFQYYEKEERGRGNFPDRFSARQFPNYSSELNVNALLLGDSALYLCASSFDRVDGELFFGEGSRLTVL.

The chain combines TRBV19 with TRBJ1-4; a possible D gene is TRBD1 (6 bases). This CDR3 has 15 amino acids. Trimming shortened V by 3 bases and J by 7 bases, and 15 bases separated the two germline ends. CDR1 is LNHDA, CDR2 SQIVND, per germline (reference sequence). The CDR3 reads CASSIRGGGGEKLFF. The CDR3 nucleotides are TGTGCCAGTAGTATTCGAGGAGGGGGGGGTGAAAAACTGTTTTTT.

V gene TRBV19 combines with J gene TRBJ2-7, with TRBD2 matching 9 bases. With 5 bases clipped from V and 5 bases from J, the junction kept 10 bases outside the gene matches. The CDR3 is 15 residues long. CDR1 LNHDA and CDR2 SQIVND come from the germline V gene (reference sequence). The CDR3 sequence is CASSPASGVGHEQYF. The DNA of the CDR3 is TGTGCCAGTAGTCCGGCTAGCGGGGTTGGGCACGAGCAGTACTTC.

The chain carries TRBV4-1 and TRBJ2-7; the D gene is possibly TRBD1 (5 bases). V was pared by 2 bases and J by 0 bases, with 17 bases between. There are 17 residues in the CDR3. Germline V lookup: CDR1 MGHRA, CDR2 YSYEKL. The CDR3 nucleotides are TGCGCCAGCAGCCAATTATACGACAGCCCGAGCTCCTACGAGCAGTACTTC. Translated, it gives CASSQLYDSPSSYEQYF.

This chain connects TRBV5-4 to TRBJ2-7; 8 bases fit TRBD2. In germline, CDR1 is SGHNT, CDR2 YYREEE (reference sequence). This CDR3 is built from 15 residues. V dropped 4 bases and J dropped 3; count of bases not matched to a gene: 9. This CDR3 is CASSPLSGGDYEQYF. The CDR3 coding sequence is TGTGCCAGCAGCCCCTTATCGGGGGGGGACTACGAGCAGTACTTC.